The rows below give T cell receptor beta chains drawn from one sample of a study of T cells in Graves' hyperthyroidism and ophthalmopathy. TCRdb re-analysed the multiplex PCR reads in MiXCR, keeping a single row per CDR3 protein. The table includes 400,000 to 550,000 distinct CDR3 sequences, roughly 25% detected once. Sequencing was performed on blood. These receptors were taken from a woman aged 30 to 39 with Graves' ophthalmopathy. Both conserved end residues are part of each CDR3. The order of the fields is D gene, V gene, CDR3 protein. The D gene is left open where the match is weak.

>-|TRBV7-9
CASTLAQGVEYEQYF
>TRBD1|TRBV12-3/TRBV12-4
CASSKTGGDPYEQYF
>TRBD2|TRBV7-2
CASSFGLAGDSETQYF
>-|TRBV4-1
CASSQEGSSNQPQHF
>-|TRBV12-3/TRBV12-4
CASRFTPSGENPYEQYF
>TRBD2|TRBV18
CASSPGTSEQPQYF
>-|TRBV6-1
CASSETATAPYGYTF
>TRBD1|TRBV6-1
CASSEQTGVWETQYF
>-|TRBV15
CATSPPERGEQYF
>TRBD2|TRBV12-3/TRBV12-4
CASSYRPTSHEQYF
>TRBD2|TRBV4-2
CASSPARGVGSYEQYF
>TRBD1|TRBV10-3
CAISGTTGELLYEQYF
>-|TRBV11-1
CASSDPARVNTEAFF
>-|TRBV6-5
CASSYGGDYGYTF
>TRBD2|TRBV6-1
CATKAGIAYEQYF
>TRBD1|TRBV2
CASRIPGQGPYEQYF
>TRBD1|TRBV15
CATSLRTGHEQYF
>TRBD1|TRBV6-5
CASSWTGEDTEAFF
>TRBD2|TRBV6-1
CASSLSLADQYF
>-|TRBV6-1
CASRMGTGRYEQYF
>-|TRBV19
CASSIRRGLVETQYF
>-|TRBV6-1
CASSEVGNSNQPQHF
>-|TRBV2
CASTSDLNTEAFF
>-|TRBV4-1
CASSQGRQETQYF
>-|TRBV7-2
CASSLRGWGNQPQHF
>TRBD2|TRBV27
CASSSLTSLWTQYF
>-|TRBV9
CASSPRQEDYGYTF
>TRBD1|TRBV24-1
CATGGQGMNSICNQPQHF
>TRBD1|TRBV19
CASSRDGPGTGIGQPQHF
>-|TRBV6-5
CASSLMSGLLDYGYTF
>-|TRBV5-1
CASSKRTDRGELFF
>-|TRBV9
CASSVSGIGTQYF
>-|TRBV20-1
CSAIWGGGTDTQYF
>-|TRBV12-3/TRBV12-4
CASRLGQTNQPQHF
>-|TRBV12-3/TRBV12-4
CASSFPAAWELFF
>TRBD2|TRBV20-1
CSASGSGLAEVYEQYF
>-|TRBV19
CASSIFWGGNQPQHF
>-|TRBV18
CASSPLGERMGQYF
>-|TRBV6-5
CASSYGAGRANTEAFF
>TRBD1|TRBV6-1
CASSNRDRRNYGYTF
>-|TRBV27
CASSLGASNTEAFF
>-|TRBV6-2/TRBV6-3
CASSIATGVRYTEAFF
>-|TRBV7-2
CASSFSAEEKYF
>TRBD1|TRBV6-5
CASSYSWGTDYGYTF
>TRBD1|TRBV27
CASSRSGQGRNTEAFF
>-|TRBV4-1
CASSQGVGGPYSNQPQHF
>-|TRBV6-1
CASSEMDSPSSYEQYF
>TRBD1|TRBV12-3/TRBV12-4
CASSIIQGTETQYF
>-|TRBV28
CASSLGQHNQPQHF
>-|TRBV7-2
CASSLHREAPLHF
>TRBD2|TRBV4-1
CASSQGAGYTGELFF
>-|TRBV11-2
CASSARLDRSYEQYF
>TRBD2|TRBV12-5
CASGLGRGGLYF
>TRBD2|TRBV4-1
CASSTLAGQETQYF